This entry is about one TCR beta chain. This sample is part of a study of T cell changes during pregnancy in multiple sclerosis. The table came from immunoSEQ multiplex PCR; TCRdb's copy has only in-frame clones and leaves some out. The table shows 60,000 to 70,000 clones, with about nine tenths occurring only once. The receptor comes from a female donor in good health, enrolled as a control in a pregnancy study. The sequencing here drew on peripheral blood, taken in the third trimester of pregnancy.

CDR3 loop: CASSIRLAGDGFYEQYF. For the CDR3, the DNA is TGTGCCAGTAGTATTCGACTAGCGGGAGACGGATTCTACGAGCAGTACTTC. This chain links TRBV19 with TRBJ2-7; TRBD2 agrees at 12 bases. Per the germline V gene, CDR1 is LNHDA and CDR2 is SQIVND (reference sequence). Trimming took 3 bases from V and 3 from J; bases not matched to a gene: 9. This CDR3 spans 17 amino acids.